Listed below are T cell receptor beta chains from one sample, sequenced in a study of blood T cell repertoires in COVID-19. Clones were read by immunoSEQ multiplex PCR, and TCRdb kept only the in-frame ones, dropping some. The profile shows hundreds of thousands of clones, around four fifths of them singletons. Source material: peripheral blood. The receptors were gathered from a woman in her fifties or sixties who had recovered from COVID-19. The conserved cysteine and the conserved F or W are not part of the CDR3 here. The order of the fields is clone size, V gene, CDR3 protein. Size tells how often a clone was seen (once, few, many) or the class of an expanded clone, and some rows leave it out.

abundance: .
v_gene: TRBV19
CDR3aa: ASSGQGNYGYT

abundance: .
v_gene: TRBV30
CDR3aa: AWSVRDRDSNYGYT

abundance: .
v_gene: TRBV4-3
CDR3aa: ASSQEGQAGDTIY

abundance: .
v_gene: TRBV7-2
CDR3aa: ASSPAGGAKNIQY

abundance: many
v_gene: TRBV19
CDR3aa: ASSAGDPSGANVLT

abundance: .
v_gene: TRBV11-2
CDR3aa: ASSLSSGRTYEQY

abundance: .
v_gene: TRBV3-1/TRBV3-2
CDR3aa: ASSQEGGIFRNTIY

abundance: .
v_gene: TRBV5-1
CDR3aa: ASSSGAYEQY

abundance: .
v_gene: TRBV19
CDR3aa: ASRRTSGPTDTQY

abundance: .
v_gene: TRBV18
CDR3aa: ASSAGTTGQPQH

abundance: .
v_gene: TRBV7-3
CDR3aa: ASSRGTNNEQF

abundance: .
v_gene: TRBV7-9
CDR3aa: ASSRAPQGTEAF

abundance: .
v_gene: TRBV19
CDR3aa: ASSEGLMNTGELF

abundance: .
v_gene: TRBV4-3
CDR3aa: ASSQWGGLNEKLF

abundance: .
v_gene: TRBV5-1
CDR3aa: ASSSGGAGGPWEQY

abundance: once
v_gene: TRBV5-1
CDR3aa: ASRILAGGRYEQY

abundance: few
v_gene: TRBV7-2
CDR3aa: ASSWDNANTGELF

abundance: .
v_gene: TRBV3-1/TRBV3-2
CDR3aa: ASSQVPGSYNEQF

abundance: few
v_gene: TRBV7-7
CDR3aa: ASSSGLRGGNEQF

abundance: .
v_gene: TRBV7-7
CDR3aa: ASSLSGVSTDTQY

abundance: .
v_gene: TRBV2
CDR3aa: ASILRQGREQY

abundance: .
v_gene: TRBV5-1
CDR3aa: ASSQTPTVPEETQY

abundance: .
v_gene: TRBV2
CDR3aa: ASSKVSYGYT

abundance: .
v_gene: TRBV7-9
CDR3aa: ASSFPSGFALEQF

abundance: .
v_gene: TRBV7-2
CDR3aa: ASSFTGQPPTQY

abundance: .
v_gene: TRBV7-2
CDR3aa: ASSLTSGRATYEQY

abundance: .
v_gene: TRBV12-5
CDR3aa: ASGLDLGIGLGEKLF

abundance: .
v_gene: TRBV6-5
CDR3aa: ASSNGGARYGYT

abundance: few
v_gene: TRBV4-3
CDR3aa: ASSQTLGQGTNQPQH

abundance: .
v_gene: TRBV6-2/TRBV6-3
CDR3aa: ASSSIAGTGNNQPQH

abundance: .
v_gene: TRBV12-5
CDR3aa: ASGFWQGGGIADGYT

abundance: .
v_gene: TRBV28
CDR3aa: ASLRDREGYT

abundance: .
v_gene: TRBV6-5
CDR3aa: ASTGGSWNEQY

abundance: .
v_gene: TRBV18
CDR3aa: ASSPDAGGSGNTIY

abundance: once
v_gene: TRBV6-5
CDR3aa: ASSPAGTLSYEQY

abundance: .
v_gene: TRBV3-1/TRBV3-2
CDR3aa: ASSRLATNEQF

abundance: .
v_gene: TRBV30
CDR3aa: AWSVGGNAF

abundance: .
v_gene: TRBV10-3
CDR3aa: AIKGQGAYEQY

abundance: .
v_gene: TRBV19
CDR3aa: ASSGGGGDTQY

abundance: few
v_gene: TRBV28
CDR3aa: ASSPLLRPQH

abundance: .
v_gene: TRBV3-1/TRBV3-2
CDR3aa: ASDGRGTDTQY

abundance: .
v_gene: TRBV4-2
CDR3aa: ASSQDRTDDNEKLF

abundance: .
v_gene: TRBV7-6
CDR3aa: ASSLGSQMQNTEAF

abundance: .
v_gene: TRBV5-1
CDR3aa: ASSLVGRGADTQY

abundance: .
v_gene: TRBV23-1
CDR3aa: ASSRPGQVYNEQF

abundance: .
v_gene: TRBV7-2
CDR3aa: ASSSGGRAETQY

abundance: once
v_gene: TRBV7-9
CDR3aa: ASRTWGQGDYSNQPQH

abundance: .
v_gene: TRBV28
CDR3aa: ASSLTRGPGTGELF

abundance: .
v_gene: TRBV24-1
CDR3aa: ATSAAEQKSTDTQY

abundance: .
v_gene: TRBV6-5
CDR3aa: ASSYRGLAGDTQY

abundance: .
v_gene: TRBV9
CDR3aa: ASSVLAETHEQY